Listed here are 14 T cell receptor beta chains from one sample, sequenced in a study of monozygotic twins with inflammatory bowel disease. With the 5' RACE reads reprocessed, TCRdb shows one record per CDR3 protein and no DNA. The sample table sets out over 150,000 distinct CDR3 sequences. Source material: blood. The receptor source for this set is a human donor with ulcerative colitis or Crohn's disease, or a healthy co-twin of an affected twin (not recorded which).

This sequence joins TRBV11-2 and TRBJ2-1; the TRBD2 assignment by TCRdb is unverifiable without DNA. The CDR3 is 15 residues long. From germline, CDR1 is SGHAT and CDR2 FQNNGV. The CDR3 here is CASSKLAERYNEQFF.

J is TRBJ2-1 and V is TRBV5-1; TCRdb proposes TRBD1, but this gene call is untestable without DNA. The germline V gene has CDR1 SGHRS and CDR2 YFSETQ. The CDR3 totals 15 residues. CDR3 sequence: CASSLGTDQGNEQFF.

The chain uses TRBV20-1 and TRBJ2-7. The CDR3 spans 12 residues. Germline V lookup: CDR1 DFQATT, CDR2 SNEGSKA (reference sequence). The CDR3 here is CSAREDDYEQYF.

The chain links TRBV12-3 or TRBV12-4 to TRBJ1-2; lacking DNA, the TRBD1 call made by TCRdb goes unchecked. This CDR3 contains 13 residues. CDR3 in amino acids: CASSFRVSAGYTF.

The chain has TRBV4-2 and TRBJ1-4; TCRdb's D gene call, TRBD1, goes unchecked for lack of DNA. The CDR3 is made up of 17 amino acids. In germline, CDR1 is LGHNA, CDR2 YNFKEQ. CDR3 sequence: CASSQEGQGITNEKLFF.

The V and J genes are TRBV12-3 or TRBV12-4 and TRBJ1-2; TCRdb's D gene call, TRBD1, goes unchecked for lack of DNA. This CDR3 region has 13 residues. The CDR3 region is CASSFRGSRGYTF.

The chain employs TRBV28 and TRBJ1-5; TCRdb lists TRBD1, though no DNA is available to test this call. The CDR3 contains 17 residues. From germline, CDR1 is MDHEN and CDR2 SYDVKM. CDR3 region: CASSLIGQGASNQPQHF.

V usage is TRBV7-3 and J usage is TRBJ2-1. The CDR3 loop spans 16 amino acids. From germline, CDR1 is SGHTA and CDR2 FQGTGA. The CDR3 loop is CASSLKPQVGYNEQFF.

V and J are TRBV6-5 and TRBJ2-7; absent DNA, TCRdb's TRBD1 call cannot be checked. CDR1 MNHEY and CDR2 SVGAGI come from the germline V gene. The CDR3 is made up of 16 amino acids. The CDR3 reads CASSYVDRVAPYEQYF.

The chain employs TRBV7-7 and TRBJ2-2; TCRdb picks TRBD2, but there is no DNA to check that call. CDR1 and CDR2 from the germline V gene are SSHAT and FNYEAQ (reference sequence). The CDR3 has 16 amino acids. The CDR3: CASSASRGRNTGELFF.

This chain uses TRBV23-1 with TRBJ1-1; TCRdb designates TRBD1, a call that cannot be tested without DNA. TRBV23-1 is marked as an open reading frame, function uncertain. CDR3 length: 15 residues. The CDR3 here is CASGIRDRIIAEAFF.

CDR3 loop: CASSFRQGAYEQYF. V is TRBV11-2 and J is TRBJ2-7; the D call of TRBD1 rests on TCRdb alone, since no DNA is present to check it. The CDR3 runs to 14 residues. Germline CDR1 reads SGHAT; CDR2 reads FQNNGV.

The CDR3 loop is CASSSTGGISYEQYF. The chain couples TRBV5-1 to TRBJ2-7; TCRdb returns TRBD1, unconfirmable since there is no DNA. In germline, CDR1 is SGHRS, CDR2 YFSETQ. This CDR3 comprises 15 residues.

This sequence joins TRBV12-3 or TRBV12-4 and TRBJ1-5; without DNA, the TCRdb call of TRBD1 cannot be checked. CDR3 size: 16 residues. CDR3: CASSSRDRVDNQPQHF.